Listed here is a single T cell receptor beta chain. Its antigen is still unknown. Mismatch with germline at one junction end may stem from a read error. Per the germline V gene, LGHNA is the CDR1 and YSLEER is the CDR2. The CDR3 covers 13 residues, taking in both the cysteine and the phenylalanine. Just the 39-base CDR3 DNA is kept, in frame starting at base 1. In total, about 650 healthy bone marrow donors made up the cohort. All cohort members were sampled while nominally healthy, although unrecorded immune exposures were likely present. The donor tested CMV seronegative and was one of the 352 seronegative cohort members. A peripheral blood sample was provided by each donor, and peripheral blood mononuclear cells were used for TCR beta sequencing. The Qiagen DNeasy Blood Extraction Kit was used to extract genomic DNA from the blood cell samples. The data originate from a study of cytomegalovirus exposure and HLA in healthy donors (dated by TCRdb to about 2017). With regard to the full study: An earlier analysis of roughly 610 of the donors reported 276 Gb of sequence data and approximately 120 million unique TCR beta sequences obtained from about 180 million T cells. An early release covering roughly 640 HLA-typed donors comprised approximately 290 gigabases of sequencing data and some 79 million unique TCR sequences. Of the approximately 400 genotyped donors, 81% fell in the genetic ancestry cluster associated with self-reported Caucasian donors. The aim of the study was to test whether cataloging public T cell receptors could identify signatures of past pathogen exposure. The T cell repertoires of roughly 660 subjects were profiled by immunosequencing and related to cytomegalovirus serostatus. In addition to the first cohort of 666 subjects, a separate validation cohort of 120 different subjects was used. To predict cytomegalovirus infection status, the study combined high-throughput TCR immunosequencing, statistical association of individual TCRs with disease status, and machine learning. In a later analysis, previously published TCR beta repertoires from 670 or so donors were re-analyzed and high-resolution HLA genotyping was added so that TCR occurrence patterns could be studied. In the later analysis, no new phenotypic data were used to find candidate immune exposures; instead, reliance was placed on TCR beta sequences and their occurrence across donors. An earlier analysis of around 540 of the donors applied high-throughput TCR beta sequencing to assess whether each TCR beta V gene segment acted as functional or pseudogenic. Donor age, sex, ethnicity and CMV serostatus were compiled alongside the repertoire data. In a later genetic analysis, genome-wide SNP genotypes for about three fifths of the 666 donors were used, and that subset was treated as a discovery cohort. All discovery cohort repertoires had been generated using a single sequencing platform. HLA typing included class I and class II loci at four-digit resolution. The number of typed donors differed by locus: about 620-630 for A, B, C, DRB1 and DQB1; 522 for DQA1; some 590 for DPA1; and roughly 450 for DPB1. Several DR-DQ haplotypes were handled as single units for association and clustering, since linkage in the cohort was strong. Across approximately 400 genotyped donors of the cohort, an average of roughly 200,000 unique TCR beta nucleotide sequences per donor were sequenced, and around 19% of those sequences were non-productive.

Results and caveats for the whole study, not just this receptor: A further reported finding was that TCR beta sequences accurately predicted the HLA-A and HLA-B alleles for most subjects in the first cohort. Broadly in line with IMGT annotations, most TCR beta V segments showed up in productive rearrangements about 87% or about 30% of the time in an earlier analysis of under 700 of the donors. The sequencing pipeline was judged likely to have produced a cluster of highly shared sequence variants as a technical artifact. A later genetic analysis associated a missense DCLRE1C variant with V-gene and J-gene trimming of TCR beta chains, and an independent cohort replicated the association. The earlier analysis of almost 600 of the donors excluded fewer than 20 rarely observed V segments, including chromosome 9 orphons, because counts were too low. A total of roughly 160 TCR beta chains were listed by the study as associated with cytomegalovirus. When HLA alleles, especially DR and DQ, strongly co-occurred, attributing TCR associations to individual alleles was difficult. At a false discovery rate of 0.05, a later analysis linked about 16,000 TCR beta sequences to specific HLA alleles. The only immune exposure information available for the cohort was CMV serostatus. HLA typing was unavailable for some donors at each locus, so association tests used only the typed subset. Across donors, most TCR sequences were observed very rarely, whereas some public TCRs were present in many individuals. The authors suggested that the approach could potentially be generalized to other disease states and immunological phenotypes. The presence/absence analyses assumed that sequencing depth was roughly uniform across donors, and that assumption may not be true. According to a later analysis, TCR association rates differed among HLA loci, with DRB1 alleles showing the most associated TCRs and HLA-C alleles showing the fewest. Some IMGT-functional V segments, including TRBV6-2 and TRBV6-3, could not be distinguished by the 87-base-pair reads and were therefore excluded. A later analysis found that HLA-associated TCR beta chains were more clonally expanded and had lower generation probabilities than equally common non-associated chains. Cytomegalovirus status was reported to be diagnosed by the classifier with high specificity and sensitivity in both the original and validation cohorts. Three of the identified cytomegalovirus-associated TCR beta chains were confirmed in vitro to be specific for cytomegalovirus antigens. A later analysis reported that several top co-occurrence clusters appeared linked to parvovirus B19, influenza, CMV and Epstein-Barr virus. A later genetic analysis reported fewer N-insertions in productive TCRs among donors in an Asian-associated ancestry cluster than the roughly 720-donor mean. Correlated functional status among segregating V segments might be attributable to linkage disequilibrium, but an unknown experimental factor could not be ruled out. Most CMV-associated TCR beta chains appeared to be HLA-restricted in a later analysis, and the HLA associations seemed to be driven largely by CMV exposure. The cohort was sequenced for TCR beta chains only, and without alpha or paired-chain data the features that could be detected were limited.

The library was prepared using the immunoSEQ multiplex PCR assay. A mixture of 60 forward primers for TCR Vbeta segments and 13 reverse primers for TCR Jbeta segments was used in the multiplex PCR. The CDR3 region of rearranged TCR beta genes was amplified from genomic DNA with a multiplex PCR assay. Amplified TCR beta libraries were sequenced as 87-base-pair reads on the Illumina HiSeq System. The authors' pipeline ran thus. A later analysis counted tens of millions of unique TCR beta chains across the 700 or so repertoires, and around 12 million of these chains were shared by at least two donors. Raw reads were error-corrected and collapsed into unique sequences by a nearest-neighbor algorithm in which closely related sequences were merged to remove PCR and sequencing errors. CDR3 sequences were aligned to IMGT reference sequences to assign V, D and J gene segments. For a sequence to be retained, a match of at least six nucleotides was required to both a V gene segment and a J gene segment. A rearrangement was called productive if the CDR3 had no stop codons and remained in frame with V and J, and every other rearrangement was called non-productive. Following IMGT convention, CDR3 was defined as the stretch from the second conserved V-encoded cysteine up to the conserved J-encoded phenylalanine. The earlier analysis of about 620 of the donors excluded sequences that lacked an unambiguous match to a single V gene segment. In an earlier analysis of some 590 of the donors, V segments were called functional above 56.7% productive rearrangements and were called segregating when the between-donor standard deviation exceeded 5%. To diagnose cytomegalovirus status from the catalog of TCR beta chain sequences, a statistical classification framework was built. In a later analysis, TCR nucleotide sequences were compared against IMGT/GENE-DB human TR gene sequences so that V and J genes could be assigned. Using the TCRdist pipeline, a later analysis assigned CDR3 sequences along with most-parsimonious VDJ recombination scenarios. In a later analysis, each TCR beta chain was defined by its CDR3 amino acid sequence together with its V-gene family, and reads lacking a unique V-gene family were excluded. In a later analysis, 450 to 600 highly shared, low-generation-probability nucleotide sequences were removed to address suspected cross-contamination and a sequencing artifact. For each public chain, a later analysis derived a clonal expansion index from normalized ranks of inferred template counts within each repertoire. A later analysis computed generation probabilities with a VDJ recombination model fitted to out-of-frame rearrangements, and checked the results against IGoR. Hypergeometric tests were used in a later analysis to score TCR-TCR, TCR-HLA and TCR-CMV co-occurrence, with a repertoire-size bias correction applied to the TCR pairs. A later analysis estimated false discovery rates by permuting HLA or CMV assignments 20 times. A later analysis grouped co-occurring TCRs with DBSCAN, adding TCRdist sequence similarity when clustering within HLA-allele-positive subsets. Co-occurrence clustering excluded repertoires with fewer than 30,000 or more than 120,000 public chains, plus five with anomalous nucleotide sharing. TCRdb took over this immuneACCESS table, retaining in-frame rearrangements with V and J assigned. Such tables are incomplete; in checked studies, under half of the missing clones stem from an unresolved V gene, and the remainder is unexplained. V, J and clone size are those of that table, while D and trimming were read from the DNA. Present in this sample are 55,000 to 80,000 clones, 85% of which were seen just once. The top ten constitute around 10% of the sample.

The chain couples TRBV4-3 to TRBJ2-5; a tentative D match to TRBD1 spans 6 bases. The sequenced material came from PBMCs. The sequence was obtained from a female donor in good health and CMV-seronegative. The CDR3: CASSQRFPQGPDF. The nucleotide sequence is TGCGCCAGCAGCCAAAGATTCCCCCAGGGGCCCGACTTC.